One and the same sample provided the 3 T cell receptor beta chains below, sequenced in a study of T cells after yellow fever vaccination. TCRdb reprocessed the 5' RACE reads via MiXCR and lists one record per CDR3 protein. The sample records about 330,000 distinct CDR3 sequences, about 6.9% being singletons. The sample was PBMCs, taken approximately 40 days after the first yellow fever vaccination. The receptors were gathered from a young man who received the YFV17D yellow fever vaccine.

This clonotype showed up just a few times. The chain is built from TRBV10-3 and TRBJ2-7; TRBD1 agrees at 9 bases. Germline values: CDR1 ENHRY, CDR2 SYGVKD. The trim removed 6 bases at V and 7 bases at J, leaving 13 bases unmatched. The CDR3 runs to 15 residues. CDR3 residues: CAISATGGATREQYF. The CDR3 DNA reads TGTGCCATCAGCGCTACAGGGGGCGCAACGAGGGAGCAGTACTTC.

This sequence joins TRBV6-5 and TRBJ2-7, with D perhaps TRBD2 (5 bases). Trimming pared 2 bases from V and 3 bases from J, leaving 14 bases between. CDR1 is MNHEY and CDR2 is SVGAGI in the germline V gene. There are 15 residues in the CDR3. The CDR3 coding sequence is TGTGCCAGCAGTTACGAACCGGGAACCCACTACGAGCAGTACGTC. It specifies CASSYEPGTHYEQYV.

This clonotype was seen a few times. The J gene is TRBJ2-4, the V gene TRBV30; D might be TRBD2 (7 bases). Trimming took off 2 bases at V and 5 bases at J, with 16 bases between the two ends. CDR3 size: 15 residues. Germline V gene data show CDR1 as GTSNPN and CDR2 as SVGIG (reference sequence). The CDR3 coding sequence is TGTGCCTGGAGTAGAGGGGGGGGCGGTGAAAACATTCAGTACTTC. It yields the protein CAWSRGGGGENIQYF.